This TCR beta chain comes out of a study of blood T cell repertoires in COVID-19. The CDR3 is 15 amino acids. Deletions cut 3 bases from V and 3 bases from J, with 11 bases between. Per germline, CDR1 LNHDA and CDR2 SQIVND (reference sequence). The protocol was immunoSEQ multiplex PCR, while the TCRdb copy is restricted to in-frame clones and leaves out a portion. The sample records fewer than 300,000 clones, 90% being singletons. The receptor was derived from a woman in her 30s who had recovered from COVID-19. Input material: PBMCs or T cells enriched from blood (not recorded which). The chain carries TRBV19 and TRBJ2-2, with D possibly TRBD2 on 6 matching bases. DNA for the CDR3: TGTGCCAGTAGTATTATGGGGGGTGACACCGGGGAGCTGTTTTTT. Protein product: CASSIMGGDTGELFF.